Included here is one T cell receptor beta chain sequence, with context. What it binds is not known. Compared with germline, one end of the junction differs, possibly owing to a read error. RNA transcripts were the template for amplifying TCR beta CDR3 regions. HTBI primers drove first-round RT-PCR of the TCR CDR3. TCRdb analysed the multiplex PCR reads with MiXCR anew, one entry per CDR3 protein. The data show about 530,000 distinct CDR3 sequences, approximately 17% seen once. CDR1 and CDR2 from the germline V gene are MDHEN and SYDVKM. CDR3 length equals 15 residues. The sample is drawn from a study of T cells in Graves' hyperthyroidism and ophthalmopathy. Overall study findings and caveats: A 13 V-J model separated ophthalmopathy from stable hyperthyroidism. Ophthalmopathy was identified by the model a median approximately 6.9 months ahead of onset.

Not enrolled were patients with uncontrolled infection, other autoimmune disease, pregnancy or lactation. Cells are PBMCs isolated from around 9.4 ml of fresh blood. The receptor comes from a woman under 30 with Graves' ophthalmopathy. The gene calls are TRBV28 and TRBJ2-5, with 7 bases lining up with TRBD1. The sample consisted of blood. In DNA, the CDR3 is TGTGCTAGCAGTCCAGACAGGGCCTCCGAAGAGACCCAGTACTTC. Its protein product is CASSPDRASEETQYF.